This T cell receptor beta chain was captured by sequencing in a study of T-cell memory formation after mild COVID-19. About this clonotype itself: As yet, its antigen is unknown.

Constant-segment primers served in 5'RACE that generated TCR alpha and TCR beta cDNA libraries bearing sample barcodes and UMIs. In TCRdb, the 5' RACE reads were re-called with MiXCR into one record per CDR3 protein. Here the sample spans 470,000 or so distinct CDR3 sequences, about 23% being singletons. The V gene lost 7 bases and the J gene lost 6 bases, with 16 bases spanning the gap. CDR3 size: 14 residues. Notes on the study in general: Certain responding clones were present in pre-infection memory, suggesting participation of cross-reactive memory. A balance of CD4 and CD8 characterized clones contracting day 15 to 85, whereas later expanders leaned CD4+.

Specimen: PBMCs or a T cell subset sorted from them (not recorded which). The clonotype comes from an adult woman who had mild COVID-19 (a few samples of this study predate the infection). Cell type and time point are not known. V is TRBV12-3 or TRBV12-4 and J is TRBJ2-1; D is unclear. The CDR3 spells CASTSSRSGNEQFF. The CDR3 nucleotides read TGTGCCAGCACCTCGAGCAGGTCGGGCAATGAGCAGTTCTTC.